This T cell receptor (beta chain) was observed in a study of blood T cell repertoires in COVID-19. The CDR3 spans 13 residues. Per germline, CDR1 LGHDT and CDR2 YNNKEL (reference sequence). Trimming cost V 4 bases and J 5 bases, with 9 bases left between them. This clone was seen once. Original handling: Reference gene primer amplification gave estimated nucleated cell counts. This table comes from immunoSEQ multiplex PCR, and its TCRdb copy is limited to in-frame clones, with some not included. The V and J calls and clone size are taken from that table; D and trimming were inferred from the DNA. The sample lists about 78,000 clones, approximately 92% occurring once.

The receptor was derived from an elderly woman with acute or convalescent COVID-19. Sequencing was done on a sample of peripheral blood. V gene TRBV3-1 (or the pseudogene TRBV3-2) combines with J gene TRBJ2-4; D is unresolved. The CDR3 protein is CASSLYQENIQYF. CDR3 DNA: TGTGCCAGCAGCCTTTACCAGGAAAACATTCAGTACTTC.